The rows below give T cell receptor beta chains drawn from one sample of a study of cytomegalovirus exposure and HLA in healthy donors. Repertoires were generated with immunoSEQ multiplex PCR, while TCRdb's copy carries only in-frame clones and drops some. The sample records 150,000 to 200,000 clones, roughly 79% being singletons. The sequencing sample was made of PBMCs. These receptors originate from a woman aged 30 to 39 in good health and CMV-seropositive. CDR3s include the opening cysteine and the closing phenylalanine or tryptophan. Each record gives: D gene, J gene, clone size, V gene, CDR3 protein, CDR3 DNA. A D gene is named only where the DNA matches it firmly. Clone size, where shown, is once, few, many, or a class for clones that have expanded.

d_gene: -
j_gene: TRBJ2-7
abundance: -
v_gene: TRBV30
CDR3aa: CAWSEEGEQYF
CDR3nt: TGTGCCTGGAGTGAGGAGGGCGAGCAGTACTTC

d_gene: -
j_gene: TRBJ2-7
abundance: few
v_gene: TRBV7-2
CDR3aa: CASSLEQVFYEQYF
CDR3nt: TGTGCCAGCAGCTTAGAACAGGTATTCTACGAGCAGTACTTC

d_gene: TRBD1
j_gene: TRBJ1-3
abundance: -
v_gene: TRBV2
CDR3aa: CASSFPRGPGNTIYF
CDR3nt: TGTGCCAGCAGCTTCCCCAGGGGGCCTGGAAACACCATATATTTT

d_gene: TRBD2
j_gene: TRBJ2-7
abundance: -
v_gene: TRBV10-3
CDR3aa: CAITSRTVAGAYEQYF
CDR3nt: TGTGCCATCACATCCAGGACGGTAGCGGGGGCCTACGAGCAGTACTTC

d_gene: TRBD2
j_gene: TRBJ2-3
abundance: -
v_gene: TRBV28
CDR3aa: CASSFRGGGTDTQYF
CDR3nt: TGTGCCAGCAGTTTTCGGGGGGGCGGCACAGATACGCAGTATTTT

d_gene: TRBD2
j_gene: TRBJ2-2
abundance: -
v_gene: TRBV6-5
CDR3aa: CASSRGLASGELFF
CDR3nt: TGTGCCAGCAGTAGGGGACTAGCGAGCGGGGAGCTGTTTTTT

d_gene: TRBD1
j_gene: TRBJ2-4
abundance: -
v_gene: TRBV10-3
CDR3aa: CAISGGQGNLKAKNIQYF
CDR3nt: TGTGCCATCAGTGGGGGACAGGGGAACTTAAAAGCCAAAAACATTCAGTACTTC

d_gene: -
j_gene: TRBJ2-3
abundance: -
v_gene: TRBV7-9
CDR3aa: CASSLGPSASTDTQYF
CDR3nt: TGTGCCAGCAGCTTAGGCCCCAGTGCAAGCACAGATACGCAGTATTTT

d_gene: -
j_gene: TRBJ1-1
abundance: -
v_gene: TRBV7-9
CDR3aa: CASSLYAGFEAFF
CDR3nt: TGTGCCAGCAGCTTATACGCAGGGTTTGAAGCTTTCTTT

d_gene: -
j_gene: TRBJ2-3
abundance: -
v_gene: TRBV20-1
CDR3aa: CSALYADTQYF
CDR3nt: TGCAGTGCTCTATACGCAGATACGCAGTATTTT

d_gene: -
j_gene: TRBJ1-3
abundance: -
v_gene: TRBV5-1
CDR3aa: CASSLDGGVSGNTIYF
CDR3nt: TGCGCCAGCAGCTTGGATGGGGGCGTCTCTGGAAACACCATATATTTT

d_gene: -
j_gene: TRBJ1-3
abundance: -
v_gene: TRBV15
CDR3aa: CATSRDLSRVAGNTIYF
CDR3nt: TGTGCCACCAGCAGAGATCTTTCGCGTGTTGCTGGAAACACCATATATTTT

d_gene: -
j_gene: TRBJ2-1
abundance: -
v_gene: TRBV11-2
CDR3aa: CASSSGWRASTSNEQFF
CDR3nt: TGTGCCAGCAGCTCCGGGTGGAGGGCCTCAACGAGCAATGAGCAGTTCTTC

d_gene: TRBD1
j_gene: TRBJ2-2
abundance: -
v_gene: TRBV19
CDR3aa: CASSIGQDTGELFF
CDR3nt: TGTGCCAGTAGTATTGGACAGGATACCGGGGAGCTGTTTTTT

d_gene: TRBD1
j_gene: TRBJ2-5
abundance: few
v_gene: TRBV4-3
CDR3aa: CASSQDLRGRRETQYF
CDR3nt: TGCGCCAGCAGCCAAGATTTGAGGGGGCGGAGGGAGACCCAGTACTTC

d_gene: -
j_gene: TRBJ1-1
abundance: -
v_gene: TRBV19
CDR3aa: CASSIHSTEAFF
CDR3nt: TGTGCCAGTAGTATCCACAGCACTGAAGCTTTCTTT

d_gene: -
j_gene: TRBJ1-1
abundance: -
v_gene: TRBV6-4
CDR3aa: CASSRKQDTEAFF
CDR3nt: TGTGCCAGCAGCCGAAAACAGGACACTGAAGCTTTCTTT

d_gene: -
j_gene: TRBJ1-2
abundance: -
v_gene: TRBV5-4
CDR3aa: CASSSQEVEVYGYTF
CDR3nt: TGTGCCAGCAGCTCCCAGGAGGTTGAAGTCTATGGCTACACCTTC